This is a list of T cell receptor beta chains from one sample in a study of blood T cell repertoires in COVID-19. Libraries were prepared by immunoSEQ multiplex PCR; TCRdb keeps only in-frame clonotypes and omits some of them. In the table there are approximately 77,000 clones, approximately 80% of which are singletons. The sequenced sample consisted of peripheral blood. The source is a woman between 55 and 75 years old with acute or convalescent COVID-19. Both conserved end residues are part of each CDR3. A D gene is named only where the DNA matches it firmly. The size field is filled for only some rows; it gives once, few, many or a size class.

J: TRBJ2-3
size: -
D: -
V: TRBV7-8
DNA: TGTGCCAGCAGCTTAGCCGCAGGGGTAGATACGCAGTATTTT
CDR3: CASSLAAGVDTQYF

J: TRBJ2-3
size: once
D: -
V: TRBV5-6
DNA: TGTGCCAGCAGCTTATCGGGGGACCCTAGCACAGATACGCAGTATTTT
CDR3: CASSLSGDPSTDTQYF

J: TRBJ1-6
size: once
D: -
V: TRBV7-2
DNA: TGTGCCAGCAGCTTAGCGGGAGGACTTTATAATTCACCCCTCCACTTT
CDR3: CASSLAGGLYNSPLHF

J: TRBJ1-1
size: -
D: TRBD1
V: TRBV12-5
DNA: TGTGCTAGTGGTTTGATAAACAGGGGGCGCGGGAACACTGAAGCTTTCTTT
CDR3: CASGLINRGRGNTEAFF

J: TRBJ1-2
size: -
D: -
V: TRBV7-2
DNA: TGTGCCAGCAGCACAGGACGGTATGGCTACACCTTC
CDR3: CASSTGRYGYTF

J: TRBJ1-1
size: -
D: -
V: TRBV11-2
DNA: TGTGCCAGCAGCTCGACAAACAGGGCTCAAGAGGGGACTGAAGCTTTCTTT
CDR3: CASSSTNRAQEGTEAFF

J: TRBJ2-3
size: -
D: -
V: TRBV6-4
DNA: TGTGCCAGCAGTGAGAGGGACACAGATACGCAGTATTTT
CDR3: CASSERDTDTQYF

J: TRBJ1-4
size: -
D: -
V: TRBV30
DNA: TGTGCCTGGAGTCGAGGAGGACAGATCATCGAGAAACTGTTTTTT
CDR3: CAWSRGGQIIEKLFF

J: TRBJ2-3
size: -
D: TRBD1
V: TRBV19
DNA: TGTGCGAGTACTCAGGGGGTCGGCACAGATACGCAGTATTTT
CDR3: CASTQGVGTDTQYF

J: TRBJ1-2
size: -
D: -
V: TRBV11-2
DNA: TGTGCCAGCAGCTTGCCAGGGGAGTATGGCTACACCTTC
CDR3: CASSLPGEYGYTF

J: TRBJ1-2
size: -
D: TRBD1
V: TRBV28
DNA: TGTGCCAGCAGTTTAAACAGGGGGTTTGGCTACACCTTC
CDR3: CASSLNRGFGYTF

J: TRBJ1-2
size: -
D: -
V: TRBV5-1
DNA: TGCGCCAGCAGCTTTGAAGTAGATGGCTACACCTTC
CDR3: CASSFEVDGYTF

J: TRBJ2-5
size: -
D: -
V: TRBV7-2
DNA: TGTGCCAGCAGCTTAGCGGTAGCAGTCGCAGAGACCCAGTACTTC
CDR3: CASSLAVAVAETQYF

J: TRBJ1-1
size: -
D: -
V: TRBV7-2
DNA: TGTGCCAGCAGCCCCTGGAGAATGAACACTGAAGCTTTCTTT
CDR3: CASSPWRMNTEAFF

J: TRBJ2-7
size: -
D: TRBD2
V: TRBV7-2
DNA: TGTGCCAGCAGCTTAGCAACTAGCGGGGGGGCCAACGAGCAGTACTTC
CDR3: CASSLATSGGANEQYF

J: TRBJ2-3
size: few
D: TRBD2
V: TRBV7-2
DNA: TGTGCCAGCAGCTTTTTAAGTAGCGGGGGGAGGTCAGATACGCAGTATTTT
CDR3: CASSFLSSGGRSDTQYF

J: TRBJ2-1
size: -
D: TRBD2
V: TRBV7-6
DNA: TGTGCCAGCAGCCCTCGGGGGGGCCAGTACAATGAGCAGTTCTTC
CDR3: CASSPRGGQYNEQFF